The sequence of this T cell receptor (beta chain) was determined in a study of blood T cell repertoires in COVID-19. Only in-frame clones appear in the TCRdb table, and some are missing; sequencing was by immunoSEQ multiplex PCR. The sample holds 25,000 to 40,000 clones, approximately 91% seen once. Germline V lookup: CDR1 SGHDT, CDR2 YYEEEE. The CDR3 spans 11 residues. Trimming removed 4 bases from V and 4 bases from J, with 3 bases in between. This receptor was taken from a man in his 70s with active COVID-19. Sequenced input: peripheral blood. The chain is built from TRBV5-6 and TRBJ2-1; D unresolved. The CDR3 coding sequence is TGTGCCAGCAGCCTATACAATGAGCAGTTCTTC. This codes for CASSLYNEQFF.